This is a list of T cell receptor beta chains from one sample in a study of T cell responses to AZD1222 COVID-19 vaccine. Generated by immunoSEQ multiplex PCR, the TCRdb table keeps only in-frame clones and is missing some. The data contain about 150,000 clones, around 94% of them singletons. The sequences come from peripheral blood, collected on day 0 of AZD1222 vaccination. The receptors shown here come from an adult in good health. CDR3s include the opening cysteine and the closing phenylalanine or tryptophan. The D gene is left open where the match is weak.

- | TRBJ2-1 | TRBV9 | TGTGCCAGCAGCGTAGGGGGGTCCGGGAGCTATGAGCAGTTCTTC | CASSVGGSGSYEQFF
- | TRBJ1-6 | TRBV12-5 | TGTGCTAGTGGTCTCTCCACCTCACCCCTCCACTTT | CASGLSTSPLHF
TRBD1 | TRBJ2-1 | TRBV5-4 | TGTGCCAGCAGCACCCCGGGACAGGGGTTCAATGAGCAGTTCTTC | CASSTPGQGFNEQFF
TRBD1 | TRBJ1-1 | TRBV18 | TGTGCCAGCTCACCCGACAGGGGACGGAACACTGAAGCTTTCTTT | CASSPDRGRNTEAFF
- | TRBJ2-2 | TRBV5-1 | TGCGCCAGCAGCTTCCCCACGGACCCGAACACCGGGGAGCTGTTTTTT | CASSFPTDPNTGELFF
- | TRBJ1-3 | TRBV5-1 | TGCGCCAGCAGCTCGGACGGGAGCTCTGGAAACACCATATATTTT | CASSSDGSSGNTIYF
TRBD1 | TRBJ1-1 | TRBV6-2/TRBV6-3 | TGTGCCAGCAGCCGCGACTTGACAGGGGGCGTTGAAGCTTTCTTT | CASSRDLTGGVEAFF
- | TRBJ2-4 | TRBV11-2 | TGTGCCAGCAGCTTAGGGTCCTTCAAAAACATTCAGTACTTC | CASSLGSFKNIQYF
- | TRBJ1-4 | TRBV14 | TGTGCCAGCAGCCAAGAGAAAGGAGGCAGTAATGAAAAACTGTTTTTT | CASSQEKGGSNEKLFF
- | TRBJ2-1 | TRBV24-1 | TGTGCCACCTCCGGGAGCTCCTACAATGAGCAGTTCTTC | CATSGSSYNEQFF
- | TRBJ1-5 | TRBV15 | TGTGCCACCAGCAGAGATCCTGAGCCCCAGCATTTT | CATSRDPEPQHF
- | TRBJ1-5 | TRBV7-2 | TGTGCCAGCAGCTTTCGCGGTCAGCCCCAGCATTTT | CASSFRGQPQHF
- | TRBJ1-6 | TRBV5-1 | TGCGCCAGCAGCTACAGTAATTCACCCCTCCACTTT | CASSYSNSPLHF
- | TRBJ1-1 | TRBV4-1 | TGCGCCAGCAGCCAAGAGGGGGGGCGCGGGGACACTGAAGCTTTCTTT | CASSQEGGRGDTEAFF
- | TRBJ1-4 | TRBV10-2 | TGCGCCAGCAGCGACGAGAGTGAGGTACTTGAAAAACTGTTTTTT | CASSDESEVLEKLFF
TRBD2 | TRBJ2-1 | TRBV30 | TGTGCCTGGGCCCCAGGACTAGCGGGGTCCTACAATGAGCAGTTCTTC | CAWAPGLAGSYNEQFF